Listed below are T cell receptor beta chains from one sample, sequenced in a study of cytomegalovirus exposure and HLA in healthy donors. Clones were read by immunoSEQ multiplex PCR, and TCRdb kept only the in-frame ones, dropping some. This sample carries approximately 220,000 clones, about three quarters of them seen once, and the ten largest clones take 1.5% to 2%. The material sequenced was PBMCs. All receptors derive from a man aged 18 to 30 in good health and CMV-seronegative. Both conserved end residues are part of each CDR3. Each record gives: V gene, D gene, J gene, clone size, CDR3 DNA, CDR3 protein. The D gene is left open where the match is weak. Only some rows state a clone size, as once, few, many or a class for expanded clones.

TRBV29-1	NA	TRBJ2-1	few	TGCAGCGCCGGAGGCCCCGACTTTGTCCAACTCAATGAGCAGTTCTTC	CSAGGPDFVQLNEQFF
TRBV13	NA	TRBJ2-7	NA	TGTGCCAGCAGCTCCCAGACAGAGCAGTACTTC	CASSSQTEQYF
TRBV2	NA	TRBJ2-1	NA	TGTGCCAGCAGTGACCGGCGGCTCAATCTCGAGCAGTTCTTC	CASSDRRLNLEQFF
TRBV2	NA	TRBJ1-4	NA	TGTGCCAGCACAGGGGCCATAGATGAAAAACTGTTTTTT	CASTGAIDEKLFF
TRBV4-3	NA	TRBJ2-7	once	TGCGCCAGCAGCCAAGTGGCTCCGGGTGGGGGAGGCGAGCAGTACTTC	CASSQVAPGGGGEQYF
TRBV6-1	NA	TRBJ2-7	few	TGTGCCAGCAGTGAAGCGTTTAACTACGAGCAGTACTTC	CASSEAFNYEQYF
TRBV6-1	TRBD1	TRBJ2-3	few	TGTGCCAGCAGTGGGACAGGGAGCACAGATACGCAGTATTTT	CASSGTGSTDTQYF
TRBV21-1	NA	TRBJ1-2	NA	TGTGCCAATTACTGTACCGGGACAGGGGGCGCGGGCTACACCTTC	CANYCTGTGGAGYTF
TRBV15	TRBD2	TRBJ2-1	few	TGTGCCACCAGCAGAGAAGGGGTGACTAGCGGCTACAATGAGCAGTTCTTC	CATSREGVTSGYNEQFF
TRBV5-1	TRBD1	TRBJ2-3	NA	TGCGCCAGCAGCCAAGTGGACAGGGGGGCCCCCACAGATACGCAGTATTTT	CASSQVDRGAPTDTQYF
TRBV19	TRBD1	TRBJ1-2	NA	TGTGCCAGTAGACCCGCCCTGGGACAGGGGCATGGCTACACCTTC	CASRPALGQGHGYTF
TRBV5-6	NA	TRBJ2-7	NA	TGTGCCAGCAGCGCGGACTACGAGCAGTACTTC	CASSADYEQYF
TRBV14	TRBD1	TRBJ2-2	NA	TGTGCCAGCAGCCAAGATTTAACAGGGGGAACCGGGGAGCTGTTTTTT	CASSQDLTGGTGELFF
TRBV19	NA	TRBJ2-6	NA	TGTGCCAGCCTACAGGTGTCGGCTGGGGCCAACGTCCTGACTTTC	CASLQVSAGANVLTF
TRBV7-6	NA	TRBJ1-5	few	TGTGCCAGCAGCTTAGCAGGGGATCAGCCCCAGCATTTT	CASSLAGDQPQHF
TRBV7-2	TRBD1	TRBJ1-3	NA	TGTGCCAGCAGCTTAGCTGGGACAGGCATTGAGAACACCATATATTTT	CASSLAGTGIENTIYF
TRBV28	TRBD1	TRBJ2-5	NA	TGTGCCAGCAGTTCCCCGACAGGGACGGAGACCCAGTACTTC	CASSSPTGTETQYF
TRBV4-3	TRBD1	TRBJ1-4	NA	TGCGCCAGCAGCCAAGATGGCAGGGGGCAGGAAAAACTGTTTTTT	CASSQDGRGQEKLFF
TRBV5-4	TRBD2	TRBJ2-4	NA	TGTGCCAGCAGCTTAGCGGGGGGAGCCAAAAACATTCAGTACTTC	CASSLAGGAKNIQYF
TRBV10-2	NA	TRBJ2-3	NA	TGCGCCAGCAGTGAGTCGGAGCAGGGGCCCGATACGCAGTATTTT	CASSESEQGPDTQYF
TRBV28	TRBD1	TRBJ2-7	NA	TGTGCCAGCAGTTTGCGCCCGGGACAGGGAGACCACGAGCAGTACTTC	CASSLRPGQGDHEQYF
TRBV6-5	NA	TRBJ2-1	once	TGTGCCAGCAGTTACCGGGAGTACAATGAGCAGTTCTTC	CASSYREYNEQFF
TRBV29-1	NA	TRBJ2-5	once	TGCAGCGTTGGGACAGCCCAAGAGACCCAGTACTTC	CSVGTAQETQYF
TRBV29-1	TRBD1	TRBJ1-1	NA	TGCAGCGTTGTGAGACAGGGGGTTCCTGAAGCTTTCTTT	CSVVRQGVPEAFF
TRBV5-6	NA	TRBJ2-1	NA	TGTGCCAGCAGCTCCGCTAGCCTTTCGCACAATGAGCAGTTCTTC	CASSSASLSHNEQFF
TRBV11-3	TRBD1	TRBJ2-1	NA	TGTGCCAGCAGCCCGATGGGACAGGGATACAATGAGCAGTTCTTC	CASSPMGQGYNEQFF
TRBV13	NA	TRBJ2-4	NA	TGTGCCAGCAGCTTAGAGGGTCGGATAGCGCACAAAAACATTCAGTACTTC	CASSLEGRIAHKNIQYF
TRBV6-8	TRBD1	TRBJ1-5	once	TGTGCCAGCAGTGGGACAGGGGATAGCAATCAGCCCCAGCATTTT	CASSGTGDSNQPQHF
TRBV5-4	TRBD2	TRBJ2-1	few	TGTGCCAGCAGCTTGGAGTCTAGCGGAACCAATGAGCAGTTCTTC	CASSLESSGTNEQFF
TRBV9	TRBD2	TRBJ2-2	NA	TGTGCCAGCAGCGTAAGGACTAGCGGCACCGGGGAGCTGTTTTTT	CASSVRTSGTGELFF
TRBV7-2	NA	TRBJ1-5	NA	TGTGCCAGCAGCTTAGATCGGGGGTTCAATCAGCCCCAGCATTTT	CASSLDRGFNQPQHF
TRBV7-8	NA	TRBJ1-1	NA	TGTGCCAGCAGCACTCGGGATTCGAACACTGAAGCTTTCTTT	CASSTRDSNTEAFF
TRBV7-9	NA	TRBJ2-7	once	TGTGCCAGCAGCTTAGCGGCCACCTACGAGCAGTACTTC	CASSLAATYEQYF
TRBV6-6	NA	TRBJ1-3	NA	TGTGCCAGCTCTGACAGTCGAGACACCATATATTTT	CASSDSRDTIYF
TRBV27	TRBD1	TRBJ2-6	few	TGTGCCAGCGGACAGGCCACTGGGGCCAACGTCCTGACTTTC	CASGQATGANVLTF
TRBV30	NA	TRBJ1-2	NA	TGTGCCTGGGGTTACGGGGAAGCCTATGGCTACACCTTC	CAWGYGEAYGYTF
TRBV9	NA	TRBJ1-6	NA	TGTGCCAGCAGCGCCGGGACTGACGCAACTAATTCACCCCTCCACTTT	CASSAGTDATNSPLHF
TRBV19	TRBD2	TRBJ2-1	NA	TGTGCCAGTAGTCTCCGACTAGCGGGAGTCTCCTACAATGAGCAGTTCTTC	CASSLRLAGVSYNEQFF
TRBV6-1	NA	TRBJ1-5	NA	TGTGCCAGCAGTGAAGTGGACTCCAGGCAGCCCCAGCATTTT	CASSEVDSRQPQHF
TRBV18	NA	TRBJ2-7	NA	TGTGCCAGCCATCAGGGGGGAGGCGAGCAGTACTTC	CASHQGGGEQYF
TRBV25-1	NA	TRBJ2-7	NA	TGTGCCAGCAGCGGGGGACCCCACTACGAGCAGTACTTC	CASSGGPHYEQYF
TRBV7-2	TRBD2	TRBJ2-5	NA	TGTGCCAGCAGCCAAGGTAGCGGGAGGGCCGGTGAGACCCAGTACTTC	CASSQGSGRAGETQYF
TRBV2	NA	TRBJ1-5	NA	TGTGCCAGCAGTGAAGCGGGGAGCGTGGAGCCCCAGCATTTT	CASSEAGSVEPQHF
TRBV5-6	TRBD1	TRBJ2-7	NA	TGTGCCAGCAGCTTGGGGGACAGCGCCTACGAGCAGTACTTC	CASSLGDSAYEQYF
TRBV30	NA	TRBJ1-1	few	TGTGCCTGGACCTTAGCGAGCCCATCTATGAACACTGAAGCTTTCTTT	CAWTLASPSMNTEAFF
TRBV11-3	TRBD2	TRBJ2-1	NA	TGTGCCAGCAGCTTAGTGGGACTAGCGGGGGTGGGTGAGCAGTTCTTC	CASSLVGLAGVGEQFF
TRBV30	NA	TRBJ2-3	NA	TGTGCCTGGAGTGAACCAGGTTCAGATACGCAGTATTTT	CAWSEPGSDTQYF
TRBV10-1	NA	TRBJ1-5	NA	TGCGCCAGCAGAACAGGGTGTCAGCCCCAGCATTTT	CASRTGCQPQHF
TRBV30	NA	TRBJ2-2	NA	TGTGCCTGGAGTCGGCAGGGGCTCACCGGGGAGCTGTTTTTT	CAWSRQGLTGELFF